There are many counts of the clone carrying this T cell receptor (beta chain). The sample comes from a study of CD8 T cells in ankylosing spondylitis. Deletions cut 5 bases from V and 2 bases from J, with 16 bases between. CDR1 and CDR2 (germline): DFQATT, SNEGSKA (reference sequence). The CDR3 consists of 14 residues. MiXCR, applied by TCRdb to the 5' RACE reads, yields one record per CDR3 protein. The repertoire has 350,000 or so distinct CDR3 sequences, around 10% of them found once; the top ten carry roughly 9.1%. The sample taken for sequencing was blood, either unsorted or a sorted T cell fraction (not recorded which). The rearrangement links TRBV20-1 to TRBJ2-7, with D possibly being TRBD2 (5 bases). The clonotype originates from a female donor with ankylosing spondylitis or in good health (not recorded which). In DNA form, the CDR3 reads TGCAGTGCTTCCAATCGGGGTAACACCTACGAGCAGTACTTC. It specifies CSASNRGNTYEQYF.